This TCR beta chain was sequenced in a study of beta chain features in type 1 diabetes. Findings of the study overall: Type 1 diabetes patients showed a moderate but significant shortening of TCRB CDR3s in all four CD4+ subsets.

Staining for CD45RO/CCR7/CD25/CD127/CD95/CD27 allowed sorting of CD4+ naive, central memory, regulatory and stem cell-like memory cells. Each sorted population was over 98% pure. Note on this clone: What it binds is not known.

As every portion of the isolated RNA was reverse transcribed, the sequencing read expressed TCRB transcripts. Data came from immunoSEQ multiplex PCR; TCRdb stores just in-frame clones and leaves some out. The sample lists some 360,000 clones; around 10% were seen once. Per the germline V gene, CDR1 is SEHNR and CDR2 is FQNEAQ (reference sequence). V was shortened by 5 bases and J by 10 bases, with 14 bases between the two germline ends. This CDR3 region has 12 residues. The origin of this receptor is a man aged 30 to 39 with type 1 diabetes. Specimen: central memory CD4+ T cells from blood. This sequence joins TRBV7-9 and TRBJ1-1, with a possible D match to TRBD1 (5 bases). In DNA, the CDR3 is TGTGCCAGCAGCCTCGAGAGGGGAAGAGCTTTCTTT. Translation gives CASSLERGRAFF. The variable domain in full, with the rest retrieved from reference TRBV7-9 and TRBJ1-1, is DTGVSQNPRHKITKRGQNVTFRCDPISEHNRLYWYRQTLGQGPEFLTYFQNEAQLEKSRLLSDRFSAERPKGSFSTLEIQRTEQGDSAMYLCASSLERGRAFFGQGTRLTVV.